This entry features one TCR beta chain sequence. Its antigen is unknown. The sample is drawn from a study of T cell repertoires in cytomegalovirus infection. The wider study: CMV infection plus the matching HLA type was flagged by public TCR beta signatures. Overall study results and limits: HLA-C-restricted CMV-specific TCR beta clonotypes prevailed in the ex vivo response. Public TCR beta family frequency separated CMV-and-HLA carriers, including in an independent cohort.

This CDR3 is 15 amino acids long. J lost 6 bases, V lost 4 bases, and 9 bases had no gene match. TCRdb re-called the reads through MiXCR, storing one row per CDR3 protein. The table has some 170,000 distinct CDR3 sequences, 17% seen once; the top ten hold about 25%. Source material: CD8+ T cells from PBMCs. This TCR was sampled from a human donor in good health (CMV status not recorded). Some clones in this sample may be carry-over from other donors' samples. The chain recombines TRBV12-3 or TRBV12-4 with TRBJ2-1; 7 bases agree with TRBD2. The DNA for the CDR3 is TGTGCCAGCAGTTCAGGAGCGGGGTATAGCAATGAGCAGTTCTTC. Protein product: CASSSGAGYSNEQFF.